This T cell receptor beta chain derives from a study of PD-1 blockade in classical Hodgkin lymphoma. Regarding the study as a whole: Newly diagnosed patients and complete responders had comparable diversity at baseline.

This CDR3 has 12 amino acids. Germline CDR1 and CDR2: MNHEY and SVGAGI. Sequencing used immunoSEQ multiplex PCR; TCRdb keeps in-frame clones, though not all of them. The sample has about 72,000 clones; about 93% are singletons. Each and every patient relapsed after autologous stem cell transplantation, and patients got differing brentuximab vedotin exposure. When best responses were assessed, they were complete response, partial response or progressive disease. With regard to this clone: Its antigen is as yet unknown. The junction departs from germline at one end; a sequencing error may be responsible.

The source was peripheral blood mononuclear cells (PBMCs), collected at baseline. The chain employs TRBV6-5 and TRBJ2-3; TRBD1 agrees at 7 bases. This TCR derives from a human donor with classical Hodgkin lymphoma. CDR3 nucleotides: TGTGCCAGCAGTTTGGGGACAGCTACGCAGTATTTT. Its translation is CASSLGTATQYF.